The rows below give T cell receptor beta chains drawn from one sample of a study of cytomegalovirus exposure and HLA in healthy donors. The data were produced by immunoSEQ multiplex PCR, yet TCRdb's version contains in-frame clones alone and is incomplete. The sample yields 150,000 to 200,000 clones, around three quarters seen once. Sequencing was done on a sample of PBMCs. These TCRs come from a male donor in good health and CMV-seronegative. Each CDR3 is given with its conserved first and last residue. Fields, in order: J gene, V gene, CDR3 protein.

>TRBJ2-7|TRBV5-1
CASSPGLATRGEQYF
>TRBJ2-7|TRBV7-2
CASSLVGTGSHREQYF
>TRBJ2-7|TRBV7-2
CASSLVRGGGEQYF
>TRBJ1-5|TRBV7-2
CASSPRSGQPQHF
>TRBJ1-5|TRBV5-4
CASSLDFNQPQHF
>TRBJ2-1|TRBV11-1
CASSLGHSGFYNEQFF
>TRBJ2-7|TRBV13
CASSLGSGEPEQYF
>TRBJ2-5|TRBV18
CASTKSGGRNQETQYF
>TRBJ2-1|TRBV19
CASSFYSGRAGNEQFF
>TRBJ2-2|TRBV10-2
CASRLAGGQSGELFF
>TRBJ2-5|TRBV15
CATSSGTSGRGETQYF
>TRBJ2-6|TRBV5-4
CASSSRTSGLAGANVLTF
>TRBJ2-7|TRBV5-6
CASSSGDRGILYEQYF
>TRBJ2-2|TRBV4-3
CASSQEGLAGGGGTGELFF
>TRBJ2-5|TRBV5-1
CASSGDRGLYF
>TRBJ1-2|TRBV18
CASSSSRDRGNNYGYTF
>TRBJ1-5|TRBV27
CASSLSSLQPQHF
>TRBJ1-5|TRBV10-1
CASSEFLRRAVPQHF
>TRBJ2-3|TRBV19
CASSSRFTDTQYF
>TRBJ1-2|TRBV9
CASSVAADDRANYGYTF
>TRBJ1-3|TRBV30
CAWSALVGAGNTIYF
>TRBJ1-5|TRBV19
CASSPGQAQRADQPQHF